This T cell receptor beta chain was found in a study of TIL therapy for anti-PD-1-resistant metastatic lung cancer. The time point here: pre-treatment sample, taken before nivolumab and TIL therapy. Pleural nodules or supraclavicular lymph nodes made up most of the excised metastases sampled. The immunoSEQ assay was v3. Repertoires were generated with immunoSEQ multiplex PCR, while TCRdb's copy carries only in-frame clones and drops some. The sample holds 95,000 or so clones, about 71% seen once. The CDR3 totals 13 residues. Germline V gene data show CDR1 as SEHNR and CDR2 as FQNEAQ (reference sequence). V dropped 3 bases and J dropped 3 bases, with 6 bases sitting between them.

This receptor was taken from a person between 25 and 80 years old with non-small cell lung cancer. Sequences were derived from tumor tissue, sampled at baseline. The chain carries TRBV7-9 and TRBJ2-1; no clear D gene. CDR3 coding DNA: TGTGCCAGCAGCTTGGGCAGCTACAATGAGCAGTTCTTC. This translates into CASSLGSYNEQFF.